These 7 T cell receptor beta chains came from one sample sequenced in a study of CD4 T cells in relation to SARS-CoV-2 and coronaviruses. CD4+ T cells from unexposed donors were obtained before the COVID-19 pandemic (2011-2018). Repertoires were generated with immunoSEQ multiplex PCR, while TCRdb's copy carries only in-frame clones and drops some. Of 60,000 to 85,000 clones in the sample, more than 80% were seen once. The sequencing sample was made of naive CD4+ T cells from PBMCs. The sample's subset: naive CD4+ T cells isolated by negative enrichment. These receptors came from a human donor in good health.

This clone was recorded only once. The CDR3 region is CASSLEGAGGPDTQYF. In DNA, the CDR3 is TGCGCCAGCAGCTTGGAAGGGGCAGGGGGCCCAGATACGCAGTATTTT. This chain joins TRBV5-1 and TRBJ2-3, with TRBD1 matching over 8 bases. The CDR3 has 16 amino acids. Losses at the gene ends were 0 bases for V and 4 bases for J; bases not matched to a gene: 7. The V gene's germline CDR1 is SGHRS and CDR2 YFSETQ.

The chain carries TRBV2 and TRBJ1-5, with D hard to call. Trimming stripped 0 bases from V and 0 bases from J, with 9 bases between. This CDR3 is built from 16 residues. Germline-derived CDR1 and CDR2 are SNHLY and FYNNEI. The CDR3 nucleotides read TGTGCCAGCAGTGAAGCTGGGGTGTATAGCAATCAGCCCCAGCATTTT. Translating it yields CASSEAGVYSNQPQHF.

The chain uses TRBV5-1 and TRBJ2-7, with TRBD1 identical over 9 bases. The CDR3 loop spans 16 amino acids. Per germline, CDR1 SGHRS and CDR2 YFSETQ. V lost 0 bases and J lost 3; bases outside the gene matches: 7. The CDR3 DNA is TGCGCCAGCAGCTTGGGGAGTTCGGGACAGGGCTACGAGCAGTACTTC. Translation: CASSLGSSGQGYEQYF.

V and J are TRBV5-1 and TRBJ1-4, with D uncertain. Germline assignment: CDR1 SGHRS and CDR2 YFSETQ. Deletions cut 2 bases from V and 1 base from J, with 12 bases between. The CDR3 runs 16 residues. The CDR3 protein is CASSLSDVVTNEKLFF. The DNA of the CDR3 is TGCGCCAGCAGCTTATCGGATGTGGTAACTAATGAAAAACTGTTTTTT.

This clone was seen only once. V and J are TRBV13 and TRBJ2-1; 9 bases map to TRBD2. CDR1 and CDR2 from the germline V gene are PRHDT and FYEKMQ (reference sequence). V lost 2 bases to trimming and J lost 10 bases; unmatched junction nucleotides: 18. The CDR3 has 18 residues. The CDR3 sequence: CASSLRSLSGRALGEQFF. As DNA, the CDR3 is TGTGCCAGCAGCTTACGTTCTCTTAGCGGGAGAGCCTTAGGAGAGCAGTTCTTC.

V usage is TRBV18 and J usage is TRBJ2-7; a possible D gene is TRBD1 (6 bases). Trimming took off 0 bases at V and 4 bases at J, with 13 bases between the two ends. There are 15 residues in the CDR3. CDR1 and CDR2 (germline): KGHSH, LQKENI. CDR3 amino acids: CASSPPAGVGYEQYF. The CDR3 DNA is TGTGCCAGCTCACCACCTGCAGGGGTGGGGTACGAGCAGTACTTC.

V is TRBV6-5 and J is TRBJ2-7; weak D call: TRBD1 (6 bases). Trimming removed 3 bases from V and 2 bases from J, with 11 bases in between. The V gene's germline CDR1 is MNHEY and CDR2 SVGAGI. The CDR3 totals 14 residues. The CDR3 DNA sequence: TGTGCCAGCAGTTATAACAGGGTCCCCTACGAGCAGTACTTC. It encodes CASSYNRVPYEQYF.